The 21 T cell receptor beta chains in this list originate from one sample, sequenced in a study of neurological immune-mediated disorders. TCRdb redid the calling of the 5' RACE reads with MiXCR, one entry per CDR3 protein. The sample has 14,000 or so distinct CDR3 sequences, less than 15% seen once. The specimen was CD8+ T cells from blood. These receptors originate from a female donor with HTLV-1-associated myelopathy (HAM/TSP).

In its sample, this clonotype was seen many times. The V and J genes are TRBV7-3 and TRBJ2-7; 10 nucleotides match TRBD2. The CDR3 contains 13 residues. Germline V gives CDR1 SGHTA, CDR2 FQGTGA. After removal of 4 bases from V and 4 bases from J, the junction contained 1 base not matched to a gene. The CDR3 region is CASSSLAGYEQYF. The DNA of the CDR3 is TGTGCCAGCAGCTCACTAGCGGGGTACGAGCAGTACTTC.

The rearrangement links TRBV15 to TRBJ1-2; the D gene is possibly TRBD1 (5 bases). The CDR3 spans 15 residues. CDR1 is LNHNV and CDR2 is YYDKDF in the germline V gene (reference sequence). The germline V and J ends were trimmed by 0 bases and 5 bases, with 13 bases remaining between them. CDR3 region: CATSRDRGNGYGYTF. The DNA of the CDR3 is TGTGCCACCAGCAGAGATCGGGGGAATGGGTATGGCTACACCTTC.

At least ten counts were recorded for this clonotype. The genes are TRBV28 and TRBJ2-7; TRBD1 matches at 9 bases. J was trimmed by 0 bases and V by 5 bases; bases with no gene match: 8. This CDR3 has 16 residues. Per germline, CDR1 MDHEN and CDR2 SYDVKM. This CDR3 is CASSIWTGDLSYEQYF. The CDR3 DNA reads TGTGCCAGCAGTATCTGGACAGGGGACCTCTCCTACGAGCAGTACTTC.

The V call is TRBV20-1, the J call TRBJ2-2, with 16 bases lining up with TRBD2. The CDR3 contains 16 residues. Per germline, CDR1 DFQATT and CDR2 SNEGSKA (reference sequence). V was pared by 7 bases and J by 5 bases, with 7 bases of the junction left unmatched. The CDR3 loop is CSGEGLAGGETGELFF. The CDR3 DNA reads TGCAGTGGGGAGGGACTAGCGGGAGGGGAAACCGGGGAGCTGTTTTTT.

In its sample, this clonotype is medium-sized. The rearrangement joins TRBV16 to TRBJ1-5; possibly TRBD1 for D (5 bases). In germline, CDR1 is KGHSY, CDR2 FQNENV. V lost 5 bases and J lost 5, with 13 bases in between. The CDR3 length is 14 residues. CDR3 DNA: TGTGCCAGCAGCTCCGGGGGATGGGATCAGCCCCAGCATTTT. It is translated as CASSSGGWDQPQHF.

This clonotype has more than one count but fewer than ten. The chain uses TRBV11-3 and TRBJ2-1; no clear D. The CDR3 has 16 residues. CDR1 is SGHNT and CDR2 is YENEEA in the germline V gene. With 1 base removed from V and 3 bases from J, the gap between germline ends came to 13 bases. CDR3 in amino acids: CASSLGEGKDYNEQFF. For the CDR3, the DNA is TGTGCCAGCAGCTTAGGGGAAGGTAAAGACTACAATGAGCAGTTCTTC.

This clonotype was detected ten times or more. The rearrangement links TRBV5-1 to TRBJ2-1, with TRBD2 matching over 13 bases. Per germline, CDR1 SGHRS and CDR2 YFSETQ. Trimming took 3 bases from V and 7 from J; bases not matched to a gene: 10. This CDR3 is built from 17 residues. The CDR3 nucleotides read TGCGCCAGCAGCTACCCGGGACTAGCGGGAAGGGTAAATGAGCAGTTCTTC. It codes for CASSYPGLAGRVNEQFF.

This clonotype was counted at least ten times. The rearrangement links TRBV7-9 to TRBJ2-7, with TRBD1 matching over 7 bases. This CDR3 region has 14 residues. After removal of 4 bases from V and 2 bases from J, the junction contained 5 bases not matched to a gene. Germline CDR1 reads SEHNR; CDR2 reads FQNEAQ (reference sequence). The CDR3 sequence is CASSSTGLAYEQYF. In DNA form, the CDR3 reads TGTGCCAGCAGCTCGACAGGGTTGGCCTACGAGCAGTACTTC.

This clonotype was seen many times. The chain recombines TRBV18 with TRBJ2-2; a possible D gene is TRBD2 (5 bases). The CDR3 spans 16 residues. In germline, CDR1 is KGHSH, CDR2 LQKENI. V was trimmed by 6 bases and J by 4 bases, leaving 18 bases between them. DNA of the CDR3: TGTGCCAGCTCGTCTCCGGGATTCCGTATCACCGGGGAGCTGTTTTTT. This encodes CASSSPGFRITGELFF. The full variable domain, completed using reference TRBV18 and TRBJ2-2, is NAGVMQNPRHLVRRRGQEARLRCSPMKGHSHVYWYRQLPEEGLKFMVYLQKENIIDESGMPKERFSAEFPKEGPSILRIQQVVRGDSAAYFCASSSPGFRITGELFFGEGSRLTVL.

This clonotype was observed at least ten times. CDR3 protein: CASSTQDSRADTQYF. The CDR3 region has the DNA TGTGCCAGCAGCACCCAGGACAGCCGGGCAGATACGCAGTATTTT. V gene TRBV7-9 combines with J gene TRBJ2-3; D might be TRBD1 (6 bases). Germline assignment: CDR1 SEHNR and CDR2 FQNEAQ (reference sequence). The CDR3 is 15 residues long. V was shortened by 5 bases and J by 4 bases, with 16 bases between the two germline ends.

The table lists this clonotype with many counts. The chain links TRBV4-1 to TRBJ2-2; 14 bases are a match to TRBD2. Germline V gives CDR1 MGHRA, CDR2 YSYEKL. Trimming took 3 bases from V and 5 from J; bases not matched to a gene: 8. The CDR3 consists of 18 residues. The CDR3 DNA is TGCGCCAGCAGCCAGGCCGGGACTAGCGGGAGAGTGACCGGGGAGCTGTTTTTT. This sequence encodes CASSQAGTSGRVTGELFF.

This clonotype was seen many times. The CDR3 DNA sequence: TGCGCCAGCAGCCAACACGGACTACCGAACGGGGAGCTGTTTTTT. This translates into CASSQHGLPNGELFF. The rearrangement joins TRBV4-3 to TRBJ2-2; D may be TRBD2 (6 bases). Trimming removed 2 bases at V and 7 bases at J, with 14 bases between. The germline CDR1 and CDR2 sequences are LGHNA and YSLEER. The CDR3 is made up of 15 amino acids.

This clonotype has a count of ten or more. The CDR3 bases are TGTGCCAGCACCCTTACAGGCTTGAGCTCCTACGAGCAGTACTTC. Amino acids: CASTLTGLSSYEQYF. V and J are TRBV12-3 or TRBV12-4 and TRBJ2-7, with D possibly matching TRBD1 (5 bases). The V end was cut by 7 bases, the J end by 0 bases, with 16 bases between. This CDR3 has 15 residues.

This clonotype has at least ten counts. The chain uses TRBV9 and TRBJ2-1; D is undetermined. The germline V and J ends were trimmed by 0 bases and 12 bases, with 16 bases remaining between them. Germline V lookup: CDR1 SGDLS, CDR2 YYNGEE. The CDR3 contains 14 residues. CDR3 DNA: TGTGCCAGCAGCGTAGGGGGTTCGCCTATTTGGCAGTTCTTC. It codes for CASSVGGSPIWQFF.

Many counts were recorded for this clonotype. This chain joins TRBV6-2 or TRBV6-3 and TRBJ2-2; no clear D. Trimming left V 2 bases short and J 3 bases short, with 4 bases between. The CDR3 is 13 residues long. Per the germline V gene, CDR1 is MNHEY and CDR2 is SVGEGT. The CDR3 DNA is TGTGCCAGCAGTTACAGGGACACCGGGGAGCTGTTTTTT. It translates to CASSYRDTGELFF.

This clonotype was seen repeatedly, ten times or more. The chain combines TRBV7-2 with TRBJ2-3, with D maybe TRBD1 (6 bases). The CDR3 has 14 residues. Germline-derived CDR1 and CDR2 are SGHTA and FQGNSA. With 4 bases removed from V and 4 bases from J, the gap between germline ends came to 12 bases. For the CDR3, the DNA is TGTGCCAGCAGCTCGTTTGGGGGCTCAGATACGCAGTATTTT. This sequence encodes CASSSFGGSDTQYF.

This clonotype has a count of ten or more. The rearrangement uses TRBV2 and TRBJ2-2; D gene ambiguous. The CDR3 has 16 amino acids. The germline V gene has CDR1 SNHLY and CDR2 FYNNEI. V was shortened by 5 bases and J by 1 base, with 14 bases between the two germline ends. The CDR3 loop reads CASSQSNGLNTGELFF. CDR3 nucleotide sequence: TGTGCCAGCAGTCAAAGCAACGGCCTGAACACCGGGGAGCTGTTTTTT.

Within the sample, this clonotype is large (0.1 to 1%). The rearrangement joins TRBV4-1 to TRBJ2-7; D ambiguous. This CDR3 has 14 residues. Germline CDR1 MGHRA, CDR2 YSYEKL. The ends were cut back, 1 base at V and 5 bases at J, with 12 bases in the middle. The CDR3 DNA reads as TGCGCCAGCAGCCAAGCCTCAGGTGGGGACGAGCAGTACTTC. Its protein is CASSQASGGDEQYF.

This clonotype showed up many times. The rearrangement joins TRBV29-1 to TRBJ2-7, with unresolved D. The CDR3 extends over 13 amino acids. CDR1 and CDR2 (germline): SQVTM, ANQGSEA. Trimming stripped 4 bases from V and 0 bases from J, with 10 bases between. In DNA form, the CDR3 reads TGCAGCGTTGGGGAAGGATTCTCCTACGAGCAGTACTTC. This encodes CSVGEGFSYEQYF.

Many counts were recorded for this clonotype. The rearrangement uses TRBV27 and TRBJ2-7; a weak D match, TRBD2 (5 bases). The CDR3 runs to 14 residues. V gave up 5 bases and J gave up 9 bases, with 20 bases separating them. Germline-derived CDR1 and CDR2 are MNHEY and SMNVEV (reference sequence). CDR3 region: CASSPKAAIWWQYF. The CDR3, as DNA: TGTGCCAGCAGTCCTAAAGCGGCTATTTGGTGGCAGTACTTC.

This clonotype has a count of ten or more. The chain has TRBV4-1 and TRBJ2-1; D is perhaps TRBD1 or TRBD2 (5 bases each). This CDR3 has 13 amino acids. The germline V and J ends were trimmed by 1 base and 9 bases, with 10 bases remaining between them. Germline CDR1 reads MGHRA; CDR2 reads YSYEKL. CDR3 sequence reads: CASSQARGGEQFF. The CDR3 nucleotides read TGCGCCAGCAGCCAAGCGAGGGGCGGTGAGCAGTTCTTC.